This TCR beta chain was sequenced during a study of shared clonotypes between healthy human individuals. Study outcomes and limitations: Exclusively blood specimens were collected; tissue repertoires likely differ.

The repertoire was sequenced with immunoSEQ multiplex PCR; TCRdb's copy has only in-frame clones and lacks some. The sample lists approximately 940,000 clones, 70% to 85% occurring once. To note about this clone: No antigen is known for it.

CDR3 length equals 13 residues. CDR1 and CDR2 (germline): MDHEN, SYDVKM. V was clipped by 4 bases and J by 7 bases; unmatched bases: 4. This TCR came from a man between 18 and 35 years old in good health. V gene TRBV28 combines with J gene TRBJ2-1; 7 bases fit TRBD2. Material: memory CD4+ T cells sorted from blood. Subset indicated: CD45RA-negative fraction. CDR3 amino acids: CASSYASGNEQFF. The CDR3 bases are TGTGCCAGCAGTTACGCTAGCGGTAATGAGCAGTTCTTC. The variable domain in full, with the rest retrieved from reference TRBV28 and TRBJ2-1, is DVKVTQSSRYLVKRTGEKVFLECVQDMDHENMFWYRQDPGLGLRLIYFSYDVKMKEKGDIPEGYSVSREKKERFSLILESASTNQTSMYLCASSYASGNEQFFGPGTRLTVL.